This T cell receptor (beta chain) was captured by sequencing in a study of metastatic and nonmetastatic thyroid tumors. In the study overall: Malignant and benign thyroid patients had repertoires compared in peripheral blood and tumor or nodule tissue. Overall study results and limits: According to reports, the diversity of TCR beta was significantly higher in malignant thyroid tumors than in benign nodules, and this held in both blood and tumor samples.

This clone appeared a few times. What it recognizes is unknown. Germline and junction disagree at one end, which may indicate a read error. Each patient went into thyroid surgery without having received any treatment. Germline CDR1 reads MNHEY; CDR2 reads SMNVEV (reference sequence). The length of the CDR3 is 14 residues. Original handling: Researchers built a distant-metastasis classifier for papillary thyroid cancer that drew on CDR3 differences across clinicopathological groups. TCRdb used MiXCR to call clones anew from the PCR reads. The V and J calls reflect TCRdb's pipeline rather than the authors' work. In the table there are some 33,000 clones, under 14% of which are singletons.

Material for sequencing was blood. This receptor was identified in a female donor with papillary thyroid cancer or a benign thyroid nodule (not recorded which). Some clones in this sample may be carry-over from other donors' samples. The chain is built from TRBV27 and TRBJ1-3; no reliable D call. The CDR3 region is CASSSPGRGKTIYF. The CDR3 DNA reads TGTGCCAGCAGTTCACCGGGCCGCGGAAAGACCATATATTTT.